The entry below gives a single T cell receptor beta chain sequence along with its context. What this receptor recognizes is not known. Base quality data are lacking; no much larger clone is found one base away. This sample stems from a study of cytomegalovirus exposure and HLA in healthy donors (dated by TCRdb to about 2017). Regarding the complete study: An earlier analysis of some 550 of the donors reported more than 250 Gb of sequence data and about 100 million unique TCR beta sequences from some 180 million T cells. All discovery cohort repertoires had been generated using a single sequencing platform. The later analysis used no new phenotypic data to find candidate immune exposures, relying instead on TCR beta sequences and their occurrence across donors. The number of donors typed differed by locus, with 629-630 for A, B, C, DRB1 and DQB1, 522 for DQA1, 606 for DPA1, and some 440 for DPB1. A later genetic analysis used genome-wide SNP genotypes for about three fifths of the 666 donors, treating that subset as a discovery cohort. An early release that covered about 600 HLA-typed donors contained approximately 300 gigabases of sequencing data and 75 million to 100 million unique TCR sequences. Because of strong linkage in the cohort, roughly five DR-DQ haplotypes were treated as single units for association and clustering. HLA typing included class I and class II loci at four-digit resolution. The study combined high-throughput TCR immunosequencing, statistical association of individual TCRs with disease status, and machine learning to predict cytomegalovirus infection status. Donor age, sex, ethnicity and CMV serostatus were compiled alongside the repertoire data. The aim of the study was to test whether cataloging public T cell receptors could identify signatures of past pathogen exposure. The genetic ancestry cluster associated with self-reported Caucasian donors included 80% to 90% of the approximately 400 genotyped donors. Along with the approximately 700-subject first cohort, a separate validation cohort of over a hundred different subjects was used. The study profiled the T cell repertoires of about 640 subjects by immunosequencing and related them to cytomegalovirus serostatus. In a later analysis, previously published TCR beta repertoires from about 640 donors were re-analyzed and high-resolution HLA genotyping was added so that TCR occurrence patterns could be studied. Across about 380 genotyped donors of the cohort, an average of approximately 200,000 unique TCR beta nucleotide sequences per donor were sequenced, and roughly 20% of those sequences were non-productive. In an earlier analysis of 500 to 650 of the donors, high-throughput TCR beta sequencing was used to judge whether each TCR beta V gene segment behaved as functional or pseudogenic. General study outcomes and caveats: It was suggested by the authors that the approach could potentially be generalized to other disease states and immunological phenotypes. A later analysis found that TCR association rates varied across HLA loci, with DRB1 alleles showing the most associated TCRs and HLA-C alleles the fewest. Because some donors lacked HLA typing at each locus, the association tests relied only on the typed subset. In a later genetic analysis, a missense DCLRE1C variant was associated with V-gene and J-gene trimming of TCR beta chains, and the association was replicated in an independent cohort. Because counts were too low, about 18 rarely observed V segments, including chromosome 9 orphons, were excluded from the earlier analysis of some 590 of the donors. Broadly in line with IMGT annotations, most TCR beta V segments showed up in productive rearrangements about 87% or about 30% of the time in an earlier analysis of 450 to 600 of the donors. A cluster of highly shared sequence variants was judged likely to be a technical artifact of the sequencing pipeline. The 87-base-pair reads could not distinguish some IMGT-functional V segments, including TRBV6-2 and TRBV6-3, so those segments were excluded. The classifier was reported to diagnose cytomegalovirus status with high specificity and sensitivity in both the original and validation cohorts. According to a later analysis, parvovirus B19, influenza, CMV and Epstein-Barr virus appeared linked to several top co-occurrence clusters. According to a later genetic analysis, donors in an Asian-associated ancestry cluster had fewer N-insertions in productive TCRs than the roughly 670-donor mean. Correlated functional status among segregating V segments might be attributable to linkage disequilibrium, but an unknown experimental factor could not be ruled out. At a false discovery rate of 0.05, a later analysis linked 16,000 or so TCR beta sequences to specific HLA alleles. Strong co-occurrence of HLA alleles, especially DR and DQ, made assigning TCR associations to individual alleles difficult. A further reported finding was that TCR beta sequences accurately predicted the HLA-A and HLA-B alleles for most subjects in the first cohort. Immune exposure information for the cohort was limited to CMV serostatus. Presence/absence analyses assumed roughly uniform sequencing depth across donors, an assumption that may not hold. A total of 150 to 200 TCR beta chains were listed by the study as associated with cytomegalovirus. Only TCR beta chains were sequenced in this cohort, and the absence of alpha or paired-chain data limited detectable features. While some public TCRs were present in many individuals, most TCR sequences turned up only very rarely across donors. A few of the identified cytomegalovirus-associated TCR beta chains were confirmed in vitro to be specific for cytomegalovirus antigens. According to a later analysis, most CMV-associated TCR beta chains appeared to be HLA-restricted, and the HLA associations seemed to be driven largely by CMV exposure. In a later analysis, HLA-associated TCR beta chains were found to be more clonally expanded and to have lower generation probabilities than equally common non-associated chains.

Taken from the germline V gene, the CDR1 and CDR2 loops are SGHAT and FQNNGV. Its CDR3 holds 15 amino acids, cysteine through phenylalanine. Just the 45-base CDR3 DNA is kept, in frame starting at base 1. Trimming takes 5 bases from V and 1 base from J, and the germline ends sit 11 bases apart. Library prep was done by the immunoSEQ multiplex PCR assay. For the multiplex PCR, a mixture combining 60 forward primers for TCR Vbeta segments and 13 reverse primers for TCR Jbeta segments was used. The CDR3 region of rearranged TCR beta genes was amplified from genomic DNA with a multiplex PCR assay. The amplified TCR beta libraries were sequenced on the Illumina HiSeq System as 87-base-pair reads. Per the original workflow: In a later analysis, tens of millions of unique TCR beta chains were counted across the 500 to 700 repertoires, and roughly 11 million of these chains were shared by at least two donors. Raw reads were error-corrected and collapsed into unique sequences by a nearest-neighbor algorithm in which closely related sequences were merged to remove PCR and sequencing errors. Alignment of CDR3 sequences to IMGT reference sequences was used to assign V, D and J gene segments. For a sequence to be retained, a match of at least six nucleotides was required to both a V gene segment and a J gene segment. A rearrangement was called productive if the CDR3 had no stop codons and remained in frame with V and J, and every other rearrangement was called non-productive. Following IMGT convention, CDR3 was defined as the stretch from the second conserved V-encoded cysteine up to the conserved J-encoded phenylalanine. In an earlier analysis of more than 550 of the donors, sequences lacking an unambiguous match to a single V gene segment were excluded. An earlier analysis of fewer than 750 of the donors called V segments functional above 56.7% productive rearrangements and segregating when the between-donor standard deviation exceeded 5%. A statistical classification framework was built to diagnose cytomegalovirus status from the catalog of TCR beta chain sequences. A later analysis assigned V and J genes by comparing TCR nucleotide sequences with IMGT/GENE-DB human TR gene sequences. The TCRdist pipeline was used in a later analysis to assign CDR3 sequences and most-parsimonious VDJ recombination scenarios. In a later analysis, every TCR beta chain was defined by the combination of its CDR3 amino acid sequence and its V-gene family, and reads without a unique V-gene family were dropped. A later analysis removed several hundred highly shared, low-generation-probability nucleotide sequences to deal with suspected cross-contamination and a sequencing artifact. In a later analysis, a clonal expansion index was calculated for each public chain from normalized within-repertoire ranks of inferred template counts. In a later analysis, generation probabilities were computed with a VDJ recombination model fitted to out-of-frame rearrangements, and the resulting probabilities were checked against IGoR. In a later analysis, hypergeometric tests were used to score TCR-TCR, TCR-HLA and TCR-CMV co-occurrence, with a repertoire-size bias correction applied to TCR pairs. False discovery rates were estimated in a later analysis by permuting HLA or CMV assignments 20 times. In a later analysis, co-occurring TCRs were grouped using DBSCAN, with TCRdist sequence similarity added in when clustering inside HLA-allele-positive subsets. Repertoires with fewer than 30,000 or more than 120,000 public chains, plus five repertoires with anomalous nucleotide sharing, were excluded from co-occurrence clustering. This immuneACCESS table, as held by TCRdb, lists in-frame sequences with V and J called but not all clones. Of the missing ones, under half trace to an unresolved V gene in checked studies; the others have no known cause. V, J and clone size are taken as reported in that table, and D and trimming were inferred from the DNA itself. This sample holds 150,000 to 200,000 clones; roughly 70% were observed only once. The top ten constitute approximately 3% of the sample.

The cohort was made up of several hundred healthy bone marrow donors. At the time of sampling, all cohort members were nominally healthy, though unrecorded immune exposures were likely present. The donor tested CMV seronegative, placing the donor among the approximately 400 seronegative members of the cohort. A peripheral blood sample was collected from each donor, and TCR beta sequencing was performed on peripheral blood mononuclear cells. The Qiagen DNeasy Blood Extraction Kit was used to extract genomic DNA from the blood cell samples. The clonotype comes from a male donor in good health and CMV-seronegative. The sequencing input was PBMCs. This chain is built from TRBV11-2 and TRBJ2-2; the D segment could be TRBD1, given 6 matching bases. The DNA sequence reads TGTGCCAGCAGCGCCCCGACAGGGAACACCGGGGAGCTGTTTTTT. It translates as CASSAPTGNTGELFF.